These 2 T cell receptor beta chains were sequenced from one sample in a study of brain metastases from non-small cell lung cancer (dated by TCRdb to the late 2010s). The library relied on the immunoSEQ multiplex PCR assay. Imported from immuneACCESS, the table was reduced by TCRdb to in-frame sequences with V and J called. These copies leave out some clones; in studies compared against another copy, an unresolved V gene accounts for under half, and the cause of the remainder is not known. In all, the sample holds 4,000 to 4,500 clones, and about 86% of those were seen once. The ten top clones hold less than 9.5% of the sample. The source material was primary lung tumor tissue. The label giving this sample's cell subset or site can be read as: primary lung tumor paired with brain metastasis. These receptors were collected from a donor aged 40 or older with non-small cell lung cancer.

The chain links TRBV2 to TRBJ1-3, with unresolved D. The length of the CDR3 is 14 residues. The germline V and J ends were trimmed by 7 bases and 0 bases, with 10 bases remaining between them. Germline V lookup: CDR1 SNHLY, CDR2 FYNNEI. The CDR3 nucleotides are TGTGCCAGCAAGCGCGAGAGCTCTGGAAACACCATATATTTT. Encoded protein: CASKRESSGNTIYF.

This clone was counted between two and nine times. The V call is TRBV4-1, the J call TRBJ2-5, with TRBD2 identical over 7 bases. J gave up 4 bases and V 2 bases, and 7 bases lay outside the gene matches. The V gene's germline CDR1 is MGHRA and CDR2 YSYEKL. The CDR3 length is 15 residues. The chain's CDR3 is CASSQSPGTTETQYF. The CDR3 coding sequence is TGCGCCAGCAGCCAAAGTCCAGGGACTACAGAGACCCAGTACTTC.